A single sample is the source of the 13 T cell receptor beta chains below, sequenced in a study of response to subunit inactivated influenza vaccine. TCRdb ran MiXCR on the RT-PCR reads and lists one entry per CDR3 protein. The table has about 170,000 distinct CDR3 sequences, approximately 12% seen once. The sample also formed part of further work on T cells expressing NK-cell markers. That work contributes: 5'RACE template switching with UMIs generated TCR beta cDNA.

The sequenced sample was CD8+ T cells sorted from PBMCs, obtained 12 days after vaccination. The receptors stem from a man aged 50-60 years who received an inactivated influenza vaccine.

V and J are TRBV7-8 and TRBJ1-1; a weak D match, TRBD1 (6 bases). CDR1 is SGHVS, CDR2 FQNEAQ, per germline. The CDR3 covers 16 residues. The V gene lost 5 bases and the J gene lost 4 bases, with 20 bases spanning the gap. The CDR3 protein is CASSLSSGGQGTEAFF. The CDR3 region has the DNA TGTGCCAGCAGCCTGTCGTCGGGGGGCCAGGGCACTGAAGCTTTCTTT.

This clonotype was counted between two and nine times. The chain uses TRBV2 and TRBJ1-1; the match to TRBD1 covers 8 bases. The germline V gene encodes CDR1 SNHLY and CDR2 FYNNEI. Losses at the gene ends were 7 bases for V and 4 bases for J; bases not matched to a gene: 14. This CDR3 has 16 amino acids. The CDR3 DNA follows: TGTGCCAGCATCCTTACGACAGGGGCGAAGGGCACTGAAGCTTTCTTT. Residues: CASILTTGAKGTEAFF. The full variable domain, rest sourced from reference TRBV2 and TRBJ1-1, is EPEVTQTPSHQVTQMGQEVILRCVPISNHLYFYWYRQILGQKVEFLVSFYNNEISEKSEIFDDQFSVERPDGSNFTLKIRSTKLEDSAMYFCASILTTGAKGTEAFFGQGTRLTVV.

This clonotype was recorded a few times. V and J are TRBV12-3 or TRBV12-4 and TRBJ2-1; TRBD1 matches at 9 bases. This CDR3 has 12 residues. V was clipped by 7 bases and J by 8 bases; unmatched bases: 3. The CDR3 region is CASTTGGHEQFF. CDR3 in DNA: TGTGCCAGCACTACAGGGGGCCATGAGCAGTTCTTC.

This clonotype was observed a few times. This chain connects TRBV29-1 to TRBJ2-2; D is possibly TRBD1 (5 bases). The CDR3 covers 12 residues. Trimming removed 5 bases at V and 3 bases at J, with 7 bases between. Germline CDR1 SQVTM, CDR2 ANQGSEA. The CDR3 DNA is TGCAGCGTTCAGACAGACACCGGGGAGCTGTTTTTT. Amino acid sequence: CSVQTDTGELFF.

The genes are TRBV20-1 and TRBJ2-1; D not resolved. The CDR3 consists of 13 residues. V was trimmed by 0 bases and J by 10 bases, leaving 13 bases between them. Germline V gene lookup returns CDR1 DFQATT and CDR2 SNEGSKA (reference sequence). The CDR3 loop is CSAREDPYPEQFF. CDR3 in DNA: TGCAGTGCTAGAGAGGACCCATATCCCGAGCAGTTCTTC.

To note about this clonotype: A single base separates this from a much larger clone, so it may be a read error. The CDR3 spells CIGRGRDAEAFF. In nucleotides, the CDR3 is TGCATCGGGAGGGGGCGCGACGCTGAAGCTTTCTTT. V usage is TRBV29-1 and J usage is TRBJ1-1, with 7 bases lining up with TRBD1. The germline V gene has CDR1 SQVTM and CDR2 ANQGSEA. This CDR3 contains 12 residues.

This clonotype was detected a few times. The CDR3 DNA sequence: TGCGCCAGCAGCTTGATAGCACAGGGGGCGGATACGCAGTATTTT. This sequence encodes CASSLIAQGADTQYF. The rearrangement joins TRBV5-1 to TRBJ2-3; 9 bases are shared with TRBD1. The CDR3 totals 15 residues. V dropped 1 base and J dropped 6; count of bases not matched to a gene: 6. From germline, CDR1 is SGHRS and CDR2 YFSETQ. Based on the CDR3 plus reference TRBV5-1 and TRBJ2-3, the full variable domain is KAGVTQTPRYLIKTRGQQVTLSCSPISGHRSVSWYQQTPGQGLQFLFEYFSETQRNKGNFPGRFSGRQFSNSRSEMNVSTLELGDSALYLCASSLIAQGADTQYFGPGTRLTVL.

This clonotype has ten or more counts. Germline is not matched at one junction end, which may reflect a read error. The chain carries TRBV6-2 or TRBV6-3 and TRBJ2-7; D uncertain. Germline lookup yields CDR1 MNHEY and CDR2 SVGEGT. CDR3 length: 11 amino acids. CDR3 nucleotides: TGTGCCAGCAGTTACTCCCACGAGCAGTACTTC. Encoded protein: CASSYSHEQYF.

This clonotype was seen only a few times. The rearrangement links TRBV10-3 to TRBJ1-1; D gene uncertain. CDR3 length: 16 amino acids. Germline V gene lookup returns CDR1 ENHRY and CDR2 SYGVKD. The germline V and J ends were trimmed by 6 bases and 0 bases, with 17 bases remaining between them. CDR3 sequence: CAISKKVREMNTEAFF. The DNA for the CDR3 is TGTGCCATCAGCAAGAAGGTAAGGGAAATGAACACTGAAGCTTTCTTT.

A few counts support this clonotype. The V call is TRBV7-8, the J call TRBJ2-1; maybe TRBD2 (9 bases). The CDR3 has 14 residues. V was trimmed by 3 bases and J by 9 bases, leaving 15 bases between them. CDR1 and CDR2 from the germline V gene are SGHVS and FQNEAQ. The CDR3 nucleotides are TGTGCCAGCAGCTTGCCTAGCGGGACAGGTGAGCAGTTCTTC. Its translation: CASSLPSGTGEQFF.

This clonotype has at least ten counts. The rearrangement uses TRBV12-3 or TRBV12-4 and TRBJ2-3, with TRBD2 matching 9 bases. V shed 5 bases and J 1 base; nucleotides not matched to a gene: 10. The CDR3 totals 17 residues. DNA of the CDR3: TGTGCCAGCAGTCCCTTGGGCGGGGGGGCTGGCACAGATACGCAGTATTTT. Its protein product is CASSPLGGGAGTDTQYF.

This clonotype was seen many times. The chain joins TRBV10-3 to TRBJ1-1, with 7 bases lining up with TRBD1. Germline assignment: CDR1 ENHRY and CDR2 SYGVKD. V shed 5 bases and J 0 bases; nucleotides not matched to a gene: 6. The CDR3 loop spans 15 amino acids. CDR3 sequence: CAISSLGQLNTEAFF. Here the CDR3 DNA reads TGTGCCATCAGTAGCCTGGGACAGTTGAACACTGAAGCTTTCTTT.

There are many counts of this clonotype. CDR3 residues: CSAPGTGSYEQYF. The CDR3 DNA is TGCAGTGCCCCCGGGACAGGGAGCTACGAGCAGTACTTC. The chain employs TRBV20-1 and TRBJ2-7; 9 nucleotides match TRBD1. V shed 6 bases, J shed 3 bases, and the junction held 6 bases outside the gene matches. Looked up from germline, CDR1 is DFQATT and CDR2 is SNEGSKA (reference sequence). The CDR3 is 13 residues long.